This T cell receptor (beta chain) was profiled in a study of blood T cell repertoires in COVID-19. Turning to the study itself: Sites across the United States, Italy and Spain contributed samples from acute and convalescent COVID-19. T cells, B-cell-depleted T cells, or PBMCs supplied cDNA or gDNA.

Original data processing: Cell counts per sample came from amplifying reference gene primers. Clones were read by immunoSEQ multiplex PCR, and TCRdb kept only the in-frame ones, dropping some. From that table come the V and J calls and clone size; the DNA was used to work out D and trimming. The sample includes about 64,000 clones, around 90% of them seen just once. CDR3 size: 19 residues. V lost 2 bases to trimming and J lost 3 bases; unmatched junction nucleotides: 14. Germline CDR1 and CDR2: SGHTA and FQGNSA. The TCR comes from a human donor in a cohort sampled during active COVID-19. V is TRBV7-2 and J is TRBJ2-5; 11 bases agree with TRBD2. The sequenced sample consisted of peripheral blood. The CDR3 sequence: CASSLFSTSGSSREETQYF. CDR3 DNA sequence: TGTGCCAGCAGCTTATTCTCTACTAGCGGGAGTAGTAGGGAAGAGACCCAGTACTTC.